The 24 T cell receptor beta chains below come from one sample, sequenced in a study of T-cell reconstitution after alpha-beta-depleted transplantation in children. Unique molecular identifiers featured in how the TCRbeta library was prepared. TCRdb re-called the PCR reads through MiXCR, storing one row per CDR3 protein. Among roughly 500,000 distinct CDR3 sequences listed, around an eighth were seen once. Material: PBMCs from the stem cell graft donor, obtained from the stem cell graft. Receptors were obtained from a human donor who donated a stem cell graft to a child with combined immunodeficiency.

In its sample, this clonotype was seen a few times. This chain joins TRBV7-2 and TRBJ2-3; D ambiguous. CDR1 is SGHTA, CDR2 FQGNSA, per germline. This CDR3 contains 16 residues. Trimming shortened V by 0 bases and J by 4 bases, and 14 bases separated the two germline ends. CDR3 region: CASSLAGHRGADTQYF. CDR3 coding DNA: TGTGCCAGCAGCTTAGCAGGCCATCGTGGCGCAGATACGCAGTATTTT.

J is TRBJ2-7 and V is TRBV11-1; a weak D match, TRBD2 (6 bases). This CDR3 has 16 residues. V lost 2 bases to trimming and J lost 4 bases, with 18 bases between them. CDR1 and CDR2 (germline): SGHAT, FQDESV (reference sequence). This CDR3 is CASSLLPPGLGYEQYF. In DNA, the CDR3 is TGTGCCAGCAGCTTACTACCGCCGGGACTGGGGTACGAGCAGTACTTC.

This clonotype was seen ten or more times. The chain recombines TRBV5-1 with TRBJ2-1, with a tentative D call TRBD1 (6 bases). The germline gives CDR1 SGHRS, CDR2 YFSETQ. The CDR3 has 15 residues. With 0 bases removed from V and 1 base from J, the gap between germline ends came to 8 bases. The CDR3 loop is CASSLEGVSYNEQFF. As DNA, the CDR3 is TGCGCCAGCAGCTTGGAGGGGGTATCCTACAATGAGCAGTTCTTC. The whole variable domain, remainder taken from reference TRBV5-1 and TRBJ2-1, is KAGVTQTPRYLIKTRGQQVTLSCSPISGHRSVSWYQQTPGQGLQFLFEYFSETQRNKGNFPGRFSGRQFSNSRSEMNVSTLELGDSALYLCASSLEGVSYNEQFFGPGTRLTVL.

This clonotype has at least ten counts. The gene calls are TRBV12-3 or TRBV12-4 and TRBJ2-5; weak D call: TRBD2 (5 bases). This CDR3 is 14 amino acids long. Trimming left V 1 base short and J 5 bases short, with 11 bases between. The CDR3 sequence: CASSLGGARETQYF. The CDR3 DNA reads TGTGCCAGCAGTTTAGGGGGAGCCAGGGAGACCCAGTACTTC.

This clonotype appeared a few times. V and J are TRBV6-2 or TRBV6-3 and TRBJ1-1, with D unclear. V was trimmed by 0 bases and J by 5 bases, leaving 13 bases between them. The length of the CDR3 is 15 residues. In germline, CDR1 is MNHEY, CDR2 SVGEGT. CDR3 sequence (DNA): TGTGCCAGCAGTTACTCGATAATTCCGGGAACTGAAGCTTTCTTT. Amino acid sequence: CASSYSIIPGTEAFF.

The chain couples TRBV20-1 to TRBJ2-4, with 11 positions matching TRBD1. Germline V gene data show CDR1 as DFQATT and CDR2 as SNEGSKA (reference sequence). Trimming cost V 4 bases and J 6 bases; bases outside gene matches: 5. The CDR3 sequence is 14 residues long. Here the CDR3 reads CSATDRGLRNIQYF. The CDR3 region has the DNA TGCAGTGCTACGGACAGGGGGCTTAGAAACATTCAGTACTTC.

This clonotype was found a few times. This chain links TRBV7-2 with TRBJ1-2; a weak D match, TRBD1 (5 bases). Germline CDR1 reads SGHTA; CDR2 reads FQGNSA. There are 16 residues in the CDR3. V lost 5 bases, J lost 4 bases, and 20 bases lay in between. The CDR3 reads CASSPRNGLGVYGYTF. DNA of the CDR3: TGTGCCAGCAGCCCCAGGAATGGGTTGGGGGTCTATGGCTACACCTTC.

CDR3 residues: CASREGQGFFYEQYF. The DNA of the CDR3 is TGTGCCAGCAGAGAGGGACAGGGGTTTTTTTACGAGCAGTACTTC. The chain carries TRBV7-2 and TRBJ2-7, with 10 bases lining up with TRBD1. After removal of 6 bases from V and 4 bases from J, the junction contained 9 bases not matched to a gene. The CDR3 is made up of 15 amino acids. The germline V gene has CDR1 SGHTA and CDR2 FQGNSA.

This clonotype came up many times. The chain combines TRBV12-3 or TRBV12-4 with TRBJ2-2; 7 bases agree with TRBD2. Unmatched junction bases numbered 11, after V lost 7 bases and J lost 9 bases. The CDR3 is made up of 14 amino acids. The CDR3 sequence is CASTLGEGERELFF. DNA for the CDR3: TGTGCCAGCACCCTTGGGGAGGGAGAAAGGGAGCTGTTTTTT.

This clonotype was observed many times. The CDR3 DNA follows: TGTGCCAGCGGTTTCGGGGCCACTGAAGCTTTCTTT. Translated, it gives CASGFGATEAFF. The genes are TRBV7-6 and TRBJ1-1; possible D gene TRBD1, 5 bases. This CDR3 has 12 residues. The V gene lost 8 bases and the J gene lost 4 bases, with 11 bases spanning the gap. The germline V gene has CDR1 SGHVS and CDR2 FNYEAQ.

The table lists this clonotype with many counts. This chain links TRBV2 with TRBJ2-2; D unclear. The germline gives CDR1 SNHLY, CDR2 FYNNEI. V lost 5 bases and J 7 bases, leaving 8 bases between the germline ends. This CDR3 has 12 residues. The CDR3 DNA follows: TGTGCCAGCAGTCAGCTTTACGGGGAGCTGTTTTTT. This translates into CASSQLYGELFF.

The chain's CDR3 is CASSLPDARLDTQYF. The CDR3 DNA reads as TGTGCCAGCAGTTTACCGGACGCGAGATTGGATACGCAGTATTTT. V and J are TRBV27 and TRBJ2-3; D gene unclear. Trimming took off 2 bases at V and 6 bases at J, with 15 bases between the two ends. The CDR3 contains 15 residues. CDR1 is MNHEY, CDR2 SMNVEV, per germline (reference sequence).

This clonotype was picked up many times. V and J are TRBV6-5 and TRBJ2-3, with 12 bases identical to TRBD2. CDR3 length: 19 residues. V was pared by 2 bases and J by 3 bases, with 12 bases of the junction left unmatched. CDR1 and CDR2 from the germline V gene are MNHEY and SVGAGI. The CDR3 protein is CASSYTGVLAGGRTDTQYF. CDR3 in DNA: TGTGCCAGCAGTTACACGGGGGTCCTAGCGGGAGGGCGGACAGATACGCAGTATTTT.

The rearrangement uses TRBV7-2 and TRBJ1-4; TRBD1 might be the D (6 bases). The CDR3 covers 15 residues. Trimming cost V 4 bases and J 10 bases, with 19 bases left between them. From germline, CDR1 is SGHTA and CDR2 FQGNSA. The CDR3 DNA reads TGTGCCAGCAGCTCAACCCCGTGGGAGGGGGGAAAACTGTTTTTT. Its translation: CASSSTPWEGGKLFF.

This clonotype showed up many times. The chain carries TRBV5-1 and TRBJ2-2; a possible D gene is TRBD1 (5 bases). This CDR3 is 13 amino acids long. Trimming took 4 bases from V and 5 from J, leaving 9 bases between them. In germline, CDR1 is SGHRS, CDR2 YFSETQ. The DNA of the CDR3 is TGCGCCAGCAGCGTCCAGGGTACCGGGGAGCTGTTTTTT. Translating it yields CASSVQGTGELFF. The variable domain in full, completed from reference TRBV5-1 and TRBJ2-2, reads KAGVTQTPRYLIKTRGQQVTLSCSPISGHRSVSWYQQTPGQGLQFLFEYFSETQRNKGNFPGRFSGRQFSNSRSEMNVSTLELGDSALYLCASSVQGTGELFFGEGSRLTVL.

This clonotype occurred many times. The J gene is TRBJ2-1, the V gene TRBV24-1; weak D call: TRBD2 (7 bases). V lost 2 bases, J lost 4 bases, and 11 bases lay in between. Germline V gene lookup returns CDR1 KGHDR and CDR2 SFDVKD. The CDR3 extends over 15 amino acids. CDR3 amino acids: CATSDWGREYNEQFF. The CDR3 coding sequence is TGTGCCACCAGTGATTGGGGGCGGGAGTACAATGAGCAGTTCTTC.

This clonotype showed up just a few times. The chain uses TRBV11-1 and TRBJ2-1; D gene ambiguous. CDR3 length equals 18 residues. Germline CDR1 and CDR2: SGHAT and FQDESV (reference sequence). V lost 3 bases and J 0 bases, leaving 18 bases between the germline ends. CDR3 protein: CASSFWSPRVRSYNEQFF. DNA of the CDR3: TGTGCCAGCAGCTTCTGGTCCCCCAGAGTGCGCTCCTACAATGAGCAGTTCTTC. Looking up the rest from reference TRBV11-1 and TRBJ2-1 gives the full variable domain: EAEVAQSPRYKITEKSQAVAFWCDPISGHATLYWYRQILGQGPELLVQFQDESVVDDSQLPKDRFSAERLKGVDSTLKIQPAELGDSAMYLCASSFWSPRVRSYNEQFFGPGTRLTVL.

There are a few counts of this clonotype. The chain combines TRBV28 with TRBJ2-5; TRBD2 matches 7 bases. Germline V gives CDR1 MDHEN, CDR2 SYDVKM. The CDR3 loop spans 14 amino acids. Trimming took 5 bases from V and 3 from J; bases not matched to a gene: 6. CDR3 in DNA: TGTGCCAGCAGTCTTAGCGGGCTAAAAGAGACCCAGTACTTC. Protein sequence: CASSLSGLKETQYF.

The genes are TRBV7-2 and TRBJ2-2; no firm D call. The CDR3 extends over 15 amino acids. CDR1 and CDR2 from the germline V gene are SGHTA and FQGNSA. The V gene lost 0 bases and the J gene lost 4 bases, with 9 bases spanning the gap. The DNA for the CDR3 is TGTGCCAGCAGCTTAGCACTGGCAGCCACCGGGGAGCTGTTTTTT. Translating gives CASSLALAATGELFF.

This clonotype appeared a few times. The chain combines TRBV4-2 with TRBJ2-7; D remains ambiguous. Trimming cost V 0 bases and J 5 bases, with 17 bases left between them. Germline-derived CDR1 and CDR2 are LGHNA and YNFKEQ. The CDR3 is made up of 16 amino acids. The CDR3 DNA reads TGTGCCAGCAGCCAAGATCTTGCGGAAATACGGCACGAGCAGTACTTC. Its protein is CASSQDLAEIRHEQYF.

Details on this clonotype: Its ends do not fully match the called genes, so a read error is possible. The chain carries TRBV20-1 and TRBJ1-2; tentative D call: TRBD1 (6 bases). CDR1 and CDR2 (germline): DFQATT, SNEGSKA (reference sequence). There are 11 residues in the CDR3. The CDR3 DNA reads as TGCAGTGTTAGAGCAGGGGTAGGCTACACCTTC. Residues: CSVRAGVGYTF.

The J gene is TRBJ2-3, the V gene TRBV7-2, with D maybe TRBD2 (6 bases). Germline CDR1 is SGHTA and CDR2 is FQGNSA. V gave up 5 bases and J gave up 5 bases, with 20 bases separating them. The CDR3 is made up of 16 amino acids. CDR3 sequence (DNA): TGTGCCAGCAGCGCTCCGGCGGAGGGCCCGGGAGATACGCAGTATTTT. It translates to CASSAPAEGPGDTQYF.

The rearrangement links TRBV12-3 or TRBV12-4 to TRBJ2-7; 9 bases align to TRBD1. The CDR3 totals 13 residues. Germline trimming cut 5 bases from V and 2 bases from J; bases unmatched to any gene: 1. CDR3 amino acids: CASSRQGAYEQYF. The CDR3 DNA sequence: TGTGCCAGCAGTCGACAGGGGGCCTACGAGCAGTACTTC.

In its sample, this clonotype was seen many times. CDR3 region: CASSDGRGSPLHF. CDR3 bases: TGTGCCAGCAGCGACGGACGGGGATCACCCCTCCACTTT. The chain carries TRBV2 and TRBJ1-6, with D uncertain. V lost 6 bases and J lost 10, with 13 bases in between. Looked up from germline, CDR1 is SNHLY and CDR2 is FYNNEI. CDR3 size: 13 residues.